This T cell receptor beta chain was identified in a study of post-analysis software for immune sequencing data. Overall study context: Several disease courses (relapsing-remitting, secondary progressive and progressive-relapsing) of multiple sclerosis were included.

The CDR3 runs 14 residues. Germline CDR1 is SQVTM and CDR2 is ANQGSEA. J gave up 6 bases and V 2 bases, and 6 bases lay outside the gene matches. Study-wide points: Under F measure analysis, samples from one preparation batch co-clustered strongly. Patients showed TRBV5-6, TRBV5-1 and TRBV20-1 among five TRBV segments more frequent than in controls.

Libraries were made from TCR beta cDNA, and they carried unique molecular identifiers. Around 460,000 cDNA molecules came from approximately 1 to 10 million T cells. One entry per CDR3 protein results from TCRdb running MiXCR on the PCR reads. The table includes 600,000 to 750,000 distinct CDR3 sequences, approximately 60% detected once. A remark on this clonotype: Its target is not known.

The receptor comes from a girl aged 2 to 10 with multiple sclerosis. Sequencing used blood. This chain connects TRBV29-1 to TRBJ2-1, with 8 bases aligning to TRBD1. The DNA for the CDR3 is TGCAGCGTTGAAACAGGACAGGGACCCAATGAGCAGTTCTTC. Translation: CSVETGQGPNEQFF.